This T cell receptor beta chain was documented in a study of cytomegalovirus exposure and HLA in healthy donors. The PCR had 60 Vbeta and 13 Jbeta primers. Here immunoSEQ multiplex PCR was the method, and the copy in TCRdb shows in-frame clones only, minus some. In the table there are some 120,000 clones, about four fifths of which are singletons. The count of this clone is one. Sample: PBMCs. This TCR was sampled from a man aged 30-40 years in good health and CMV-seropositive.

CDR3 amino acids: CASRPVRGQETQYF. As DNA, the CDR3 is TGTGCCAGCAGGCCGGTCAGGGGACAAGAGACCCAGTACTTC. V and J are TRBV11-2 and TRBJ2-5; D perhaps matches TRBD1 (6 bases). The CDR3 contains 14 residues. Germline V gene lookup returns CDR1 SGHAT and CDR2 FQNNGV. V was shortened by 6 bases and J by 2 bases, with 13 bases between the two germline ends.